The 2 T cell receptor beta chains below all came from one sample that was sequenced in a study of shared clonotypes between healthy human individuals. CD45RO-negative, CCR7-selected cells formed the naive CD8 fraction, which excluded terminally differentiated effector memory CD45RA+ cells. Profiled with immunoSEQ multiplex PCR; TCRdb holds only in-frame clones, not every one. Among roughly 2,000,000 clones listed, roughly 94% were seen once. The sample taken for sequencing was naive CD8+ T cells sorted from blood. These TCRs come from a man aged 18 to 30 in good health.

This clone appeared a few times. This sequence joins TRBV11-2 and TRBJ2-7; no definite D call. V was clipped by 3 bases and J by 4 bases, with 4 bases between them. The CDR3 is made up of 11 amino acids. CDR1 SGHAT and CDR2 FQNNGV come from the germline V gene. CDR3 residues: CASSFDYEQYF. In DNA, the CDR3 is TGTGCCAGCAGCTTTGATTACGAGCAGTACTTC.

This chain connects TRBV27 to TRBJ1-6; 7 nucleotides align to TRBD1. Looked up from germline, CDR1 is MNHEY and CDR2 is SMNVEV (reference sequence). V was clipped by 5 bases and J by 9 bases; unmatched bases: 10. The CDR3 runs to 15 residues. CDR3 sequence: CASSGQQGPGSPLHF. The DNA of the CDR3 is TGTGCCAGCAGTGGGCAACAGGGGCCAGGTTCACCCCTCCACTTT.